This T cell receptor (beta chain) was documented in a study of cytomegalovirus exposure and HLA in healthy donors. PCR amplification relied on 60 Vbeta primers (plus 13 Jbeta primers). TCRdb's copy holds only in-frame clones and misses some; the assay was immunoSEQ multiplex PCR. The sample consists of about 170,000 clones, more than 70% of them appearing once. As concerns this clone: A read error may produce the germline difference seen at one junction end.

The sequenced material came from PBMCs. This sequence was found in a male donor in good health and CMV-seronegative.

CDR3 loop: CSSSFQGNIGDSLF. The CDR3 DNA reads TGTTCCAGCAGCTTTCAGGGAAACATTGGGGACTCGCTCTTC. The gene calls are TRBV7-9 and TRBJ1-2; TRBD1 might be the D (5 bases). CDR1 and CDR2 (germline): SEHNR, FQNEAQ (reference sequence). The CDR3 runs 14 residues.